The rows below give T cell receptor beta chains drawn from one sample of a study of blood T cell repertoires in COVID-19. The assay was immunoSEQ multiplex PCR, and TCRdb's table has in-frame clones only and misses some. The sample lists fewer than 300,000 clones; approximately 93% were seen once. Sequencing was done on a sample of peripheral blood. These receptor sequences come from a woman aged 30 to 39 with COVID-19, enrolled during active disease. Both conserved end residues are part of each CDR3. A D gene is named only where the DNA matches it firmly. Not all rows give a size; the values are once, few, many and, for expanded clones, a class.

J: TRBJ2-2; D: TRBD2; size: once; V: TRBV13; DNA: TGTGCCAGCAGCTTATCAGTTCGTTTTATCGGGACTAGCGGTGCGAACACCGGGGAGCTGTTTTTT; CDR3: CASSLSVRFIGTSGANTGELFF
J: TRBJ2-2; D: -; size: -; V: TRBV5-1; DNA: TGCGCCAGCAGCGATAGCGCGGGAACCGGGGAGCTGTTTTTT; CDR3: CASSDSAGTGELFF
J: TRBJ2-2; D: TRBD2; size: -; V: TRBV20-1; DNA: TGCAGTGCTAGTAGCCAACTAGCGGGAGGTACCGGGGAGCTGTTTTTT; CDR3: CSASSQLAGGTGELFF
J: TRBJ2-5; D: TRBD1; size: -; V: TRBV19; DNA: TGTGCCAGTAGTTCACAGGGGGCAGAGACCCAGTACTTC; CDR3: CASSSQGAETQYF
J: TRBJ2-2; D: TRBD2; size: -; V: TRBV2; DNA: TGTGCCAGCAGTGAACGATTAGCGGGAGGGAACACCGGGGAGCTGTTTTTT; CDR3: CASSERLAGGNTGELFF
J: TRBJ1-2; D: TRBD1; size: -; V: TRBV7-9; DNA: TGTGCCAGCAGCCTGACGACAGGGGATCCCTATGGCTACACCTTC; CDR3: CASSLTTGDPYGYTF
J: TRBJ2-7; D: -; size: -; V: TRBV5-5; DNA: TGTGCCAGCAGCTTGGTAAGGGGTCCCTACGAGCAGTACTTC; CDR3: CASSLVRGPYEQYF
J: TRBJ2-1; D: -; size: -; V: TRBV28; DNA: TGTGCCAGCAGCCCGACGGGGGATTACAATGAGCAGTTCTTC; CDR3: CASSPTGDYNEQFF
J: TRBJ2-5; D: TRBD2; size: -; V: TRBV6-5; DNA: TGTGCCAGCAGTTGGACTAGCGGGAGGCGGCAAGAGACCCAGTACTTC; CDR3: CASSWTSGRRQETQYF
J: TRBJ1-6; D: TRBD1; size: -; V: TRBV5-4; DNA: TGTGCCAGCACTCCAGGGGGCGATAATTCACCCCTCCACTTT; CDR3: CASTPGGDNSPLHF
J: TRBJ2-3; D: -; size: -; V: TRBV5-8; DNA: TGTGCCAGCAGCCTCCGGGCAGATACGCAGTATTTT; CDR3: CASSLRADTQYF
J: TRBJ1-3; D: -; size: few; V: TRBV7-3; DNA: TGTGCCAGCAGCTTAACTACAGCCTCTGGAAACACCATATATTTT; CDR3: CASSLTTASGNTIYF
J: TRBJ2-2; D: -; size: -; V: TRBV3-1/TRBV3-2; DNA: TGTGCCAGCAGCCAAGGAACTAGTCCCGGGGAGCTGTTTTTT; CDR3: CASSQGTSPGELFF
J: TRBJ2-7; D: -; size: once; V: TRBV7-8; DNA: TGTGCCAGCAGCTTAGCGGGAACGGGAGCCTACGAGCAGTACTTC; CDR3: CASSLAGTGAYEQYF
J: TRBJ1-6; D: -; size: -; V: TRBV7-2; DNA: TGTGCCAGCAGCCCCCTGCGGGCGGAAAATTCACCCCTCCACTTT; CDR3: CASSPLRAENSPLHF